This T cell receptor (beta chain) was sequenced during a study of blood T cell repertoires in COVID-19. Looking at the study overall: The cDNA or gDNA used as material had been derived from T cells, B-cell-depleted T cells, or PBMCs.

The CDR3 length is 13 residues. CDR1 is SGHAT, CDR2 FQNNGV, per germline. V lost 8 bases and J 5 bases, leaving 16 bases between the germline ends. The repertoire was sequenced with immunoSEQ multiplex PCR; TCRdb's copy has only in-frame clones and lacks some. The data contain roughly 72,000 clones, around 79% of them singletons. This TCR was sampled from a woman aged 80 or over with active or convalescent COVID-19. The sequencing sample was made of peripheral blood. The rearrangement links TRBV11-2 to TRBJ2-7; a possible D gene is TRBD2 (6 bases). The DNA for the CDR3 is TGTGCCAGCGGCGGGGCGCTGCGGCACGAGCAGTACTTC. Translating it yields CASGGALRHEQYF.